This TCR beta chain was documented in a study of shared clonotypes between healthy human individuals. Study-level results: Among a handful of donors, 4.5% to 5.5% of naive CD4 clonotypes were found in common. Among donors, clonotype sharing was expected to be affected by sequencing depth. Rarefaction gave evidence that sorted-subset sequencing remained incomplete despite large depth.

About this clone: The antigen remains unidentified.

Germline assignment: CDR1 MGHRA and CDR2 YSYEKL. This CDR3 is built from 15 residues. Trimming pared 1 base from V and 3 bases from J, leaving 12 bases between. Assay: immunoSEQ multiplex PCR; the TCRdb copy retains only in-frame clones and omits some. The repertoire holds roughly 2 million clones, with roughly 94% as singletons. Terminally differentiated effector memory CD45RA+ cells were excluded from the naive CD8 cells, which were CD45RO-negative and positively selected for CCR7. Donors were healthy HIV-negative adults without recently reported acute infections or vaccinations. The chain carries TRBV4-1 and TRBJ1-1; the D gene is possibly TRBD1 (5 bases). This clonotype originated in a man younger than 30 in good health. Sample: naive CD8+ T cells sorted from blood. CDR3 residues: CASSQVTATHTEAFF. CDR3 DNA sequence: TGCGCCAGCAGCCAAGTGACAGCCACCCACACTGAAGCTTTCTTT.